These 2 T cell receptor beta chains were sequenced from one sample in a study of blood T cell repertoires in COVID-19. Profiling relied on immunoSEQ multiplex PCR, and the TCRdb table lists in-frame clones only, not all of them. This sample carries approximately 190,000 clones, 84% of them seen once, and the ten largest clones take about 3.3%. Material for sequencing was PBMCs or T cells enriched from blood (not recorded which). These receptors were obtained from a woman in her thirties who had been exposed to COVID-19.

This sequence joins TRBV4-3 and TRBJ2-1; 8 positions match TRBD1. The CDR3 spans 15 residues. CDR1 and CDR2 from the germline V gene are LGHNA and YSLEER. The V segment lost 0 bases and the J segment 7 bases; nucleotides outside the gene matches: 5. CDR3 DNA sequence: TGCGCCAGCAGCCAAGATCTCGGGACAGGTAATGAGCAGTTCTTC. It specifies CASSQDLGTGNEQFF.

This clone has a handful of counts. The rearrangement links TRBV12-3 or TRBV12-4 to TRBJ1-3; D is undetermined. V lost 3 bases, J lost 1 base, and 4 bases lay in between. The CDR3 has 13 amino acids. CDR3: CASSLASGNTIYF. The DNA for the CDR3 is TGTGCCAGCAGTTTGGCTTCTGGAAACACCATATATTTT.